A single sample is the source of the 30 T cell receptor beta chains below, sequenced in a study of early T cells in non-severe SARS-CoV-2 infection. TCRdb recomputed calls from the 5' RACE reads with MiXCR, one row per CDR3 protein. The sample lists under 85,000 distinct CDR3 sequences, about 11% occurring once. The sample taken for sequencing was whole blood. These receptor sequences come from an adult who was a healthcare worker with PCR-confirmed SARS-CoV-2 infection or an uninfected control (not recorded which).

Many counts were recorded for this clonotype. The rearrangement links TRBV20-1 to TRBJ2-7, with 11 bases matching TRBD2. Germline V CDR1 and CDR2: DFQATT, SNEGSKA (reference sequence). V dropped 1 base and J dropped 6; count of bases not matched to a gene: 5. The CDR3 extends over 14 amino acids. The CDR3 sequence is CSARVSGLAGEQYF. Here the CDR3 DNA reads TGCAGTGCTAGAGTCTCTGGACTAGCGGGCGAGCAGTACTTC.

This clonotype was detected only a few times. This sequence joins TRBV6-6 and TRBJ2-5, with D hard to call. Trimming left V 6 bases short and J 5 bases short, with 10 bases between. This CDR3 region has 12 residues. Germline lookup yields CDR1 MNHNY and CDR2 SVGAGI (reference sequence). CDR3 in amino acids: CASSPLVETQYF. For the CDR3, the DNA is TGTGCCAGCAGCCCCCTAGTGGAGACCCAGTACTTC.

This clonotype has only a few counts. V is TRBV5-4 and J is TRBJ1-1; no clear D gene. V was clipped by 0 bases and J by 4 bases, with 10 bases between them. Germline V lookup: CDR1 SGHNT, CDR2 YYREEE (reference sequence). The CDR3 is 14 residues long. The CDR3 DNA follows: TGTGCCAGCAGCTTGGAGGGCGGAACCACTGAAGCTTTCTTT. This codes for CASSLEGGTTEAFF.

Ten or more counts support this clonotype. The chain has TRBV20-1 and TRBJ2-7; D unresolved. V dropped 6 bases and J dropped 5 bases, with 17 bases sitting between them. This CDR3 contains 13 residues. CDR1 and CDR2 from the germline V gene are DFQATT and SNEGSKA (reference sequence). The CDR3 here is CSAKDPGGDEQYF. Written as DNA, the CDR3 is TGCAGTGCAAAAGATCCGGGTGGGGACGAGCAGTACTTC.

This clonotype was counted a few times. CDR3 sequence reads: CASSGASGRNEQFF. Here the CDR3 DNA reads TGTGCCAGCTCGGGGGCTAGCGGGAGGAATGAGCAGTTCTTC. The chain joins TRBV9 to TRBJ2-1; 11 bases are shared with TRBD2. Trimming cost V 7 bases and J 7 bases; bases outside gene matches: 7. Germline CDR1 is SGDLS and CDR2 is YYNGEE. This CDR3 contains 14 residues.

This clonotype has a count of ten or more. This chain connects TRBV6-1 to TRBJ1-5; D not certain. Germline V CDR1 and CDR2: MNHNS, SASEGT. The CDR3 is 16 residues long. The ends were cut back, 2 bases at V and 0 bases at J, with 11 bases in the middle. The CDR3 protein is CASSELQNFSNQPQHF. DNA for the CDR3: TGTGCCAGCAGTGAACTGCAGAATTTTAGCAATCAGCCCCAGCATTTT.

The V and J genes are TRBV12-3 or TRBV12-4 and TRBJ2-3, with 8 bases fitting TRBD2. The CDR3 spans 15 residues. After removal of 6 bases from V and 0 bases from J, the junction contained 5 bases not matched to a gene. CDR3 region: CASRMSGRSTDTQYF. CDR3 bases: TGTGCCAGCAGAATGAGCGGGAGAAGCACAGATACGCAGTATTTT.

This clonotype was seen many times. This chain joins TRBV20-1 and TRBJ2-1; D remains unclear. Germline CDR1 and CDR2: DFQATT and SNEGSKA (reference sequence). This CDR3 is built from 14 residues. V lost 4 bases and J 1 base, leaving 11 bases between the germline ends. The DNA of the CDR3 is TGCAGTGCTACTGTGGGAACTTCCTACAATGAGCAGTTCTTC. Encoded protein: CSATVGTSYNEQFF.

Ten or more counts support this clonotype. The chain employs TRBV12-3 or TRBV12-4 and TRBJ1-1, with D possibly being TRBD1 (5 bases). V lost 3 bases to trimming and J lost 1 base, with 9 bases between them. The CDR3 is 14 amino acids. CDR3 nucleotide sequence: TGTGCCAGCAGTTTGTGGGGGGAGAACACTGAAGCTTTCTTT. Translation: CASSLWGENTEAFF.

At least ten counts were recorded for this clonotype. This chain connects TRBV11-2 to TRBJ1-2; possible D gene TRBD1, 5 bases. Trimming stripped 6 bases from V and 0 bases from J, with 17 bases between. In germline, CDR1 is SGHAT, CDR2 FQNNGV. The CDR3 sequence is 16 residues long. The CDR3 loop is CASREPGRNSNYGYTF. The CDR3 bases are TGTGCCAGCAGAGAACCGGGACGGAACTCTAACTATGGCTACACCTTC.

The CDR3 sequence is CASSQLDRGLALGQGEQYF. In nucleotides, the CDR3 is TGTGCCAGCAGCCAATTGGACAGGGGGCTAGCACTCGGGCAGGGCGAGCAGTACTTC. V gene TRBV3-2 combines with J gene TRBJ2-7; TRBD1, the D gene given by the table, was not confirmed from the DNA. TRBV3-2 is marked as a pseudogene. CDR3 length: 19 amino acids.

V is TRBV20-1 and J is TRBJ2-7; 10 bases fit TRBD1. CDR1 and CDR2 from the germline V gene are DFQATT and SNEGSKA (reference sequence). V trimming: 3 bases; J trimming: 4 bases; junction bases outside the gene matches: 6. The CDR3 loop spans 14 amino acids. The CDR3 DNA reads TGCAGTGCTAGTAGGACAGGGGGTTTTTACGAGCAGTACTTC. It encodes CSASRTGGFYEQYF.

This clonotype occurred many times. CDR3 bases: TGTGCCGCGGCAGGGCAAGGTCAGCCCCAGCATTTT. Translated: CAAAGQGQPQHF. The V call is TRBV30, the J call TRBJ1-5; D is possibly TRBD1 (5 bases). This CDR3 region has 12 residues. Deletions cut 8 bases from V and 6 bases from J, with 14 bases between. Germline CDR1 GTSNPN, CDR2 SVGIG (reference sequence).

This clonotype has a count of ten or more. The chain uses TRBV19 and TRBJ1-2; D not certain. V was shortened by 2 bases and J by 7 bases, with 23 bases between the two germline ends. The germline gives CDR1 LNHDA, CDR2 SQIVND (reference sequence). CDR3 length: 17 amino acids. DNA of the CDR3: TGTGCCAGTAGTATAACGAATGCGGGCCTTCGGCCAGCTGGCTACACCTTC. Its protein product is CASSITNAGLRPAGYTF.

This clonotype was found many times. The chain carries TRBV7-2 and TRBJ1-6; D unresolved. Germline V gene sequence: CDR1 SGHTA, CDR2 FQGNSA. This CDR3 is built from 15 residues. Trimming took off 1 base at V and 11 bases at J, with 15 bases between the two ends. The CDR3: CASSLVGSPSTPLHF. CDR3 DNA: TGTGCCAGCAGCTTAGTAGGCAGCCCCTCTACACCCCTCCACTTT. Looking up the rest from reference TRBV7-2 and TRBJ1-6 gives the full variable domain: GAGVSQSPSNKVTEKGKDVELRCDPISGHTALYWYRQSLGQGLEFLIYFQGNSAPDKSGLPSDRFSAERTGGSVSTLTIQRTQQEDSAVYLCASSLVGSPSTPLHFGNGTRLTVT.

The rearrangement links TRBV28 to TRBJ2-7; 10 bases line up with TRBD1. With 3 bases clipped from V and 0 bases from J, the junction kept 5 bases outside the gene matches. Germline CDR1 MDHEN, CDR2 SYDVKM. The CDR3 covers 16 residues. The CDR3 loop reads CASSFQTGGVSYEQYF. The CDR3 DNA reads TGTGCCAGCAGTTTCCAGACAGGGGGCGTCTCCTACGAGCAGTACTTC.

This clonotype has at least ten counts. The chain recombines TRBV4-1 with TRBJ2-2, with 11 bases lining up with TRBD2. Germline CDR1 and CDR2: MGHRA and YSYEKL. V shed 3 bases and J 8 bases; nucleotides not matched to a gene: 14. The CDR3 extends over 18 amino acids. The CDR3 region is CASSHYPPSGRRGGELFF. CDR3 nucleotide sequence: TGCGCCAGCAGCCATTATCCTCCTAGCGGGAGGAGGGGAGGGGAGCTGTTTTTT.

V and J are TRBV12-3 or TRBV12-4 and TRBJ1-2; 10 bases fit TRBD1. The V and J ends lost 3 bases and 5 bases, in that order; junction bases with no gene match: 3. The CDR3 covers 14 residues. CDR3 loop: CASSFGTGVYGYTF. The CDR3 DNA follows: TGTGCCAGCAGTTTCGGGACAGGGGTTTATGGCTACACCTTC.

This clonotype was recorded many times. This chain joins TRBV15 and TRBJ1-2; 7 nucleotides match TRBD1. CDR1 is LNHNV and CDR2 is YYDKDF in the germline V gene (reference sequence). The CDR3 is 14 residues long. V was clipped by 0 bases and J by 4 bases; unmatched bases: 2. The CDR3 loop reads CATSRDRGLYGYTF. The CDR3 nucleotides are TGTGCCACCAGCAGAGATAGGGGGCTCTATGGCTACACCTTC.

V usage is TRBV29-1 and J usage is TRBJ2-7; TRBD1 matches at 8 bases. Germline lookup yields CDR1 SQVTM and CDR2 ANQGSEA. The CDR3 length is 13 residues. J gave up 3 bases and V 6 bases, and 7 bases lay outside the gene matches. CDR3 amino acids: CSVAGQGYYEQYF. CDR3 DNA: TGCAGCGTCGCTGGACAGGGATACTACGAGCAGTACTTC.

The chain uses TRBV18 and TRBJ1-1; a possible D gene is TRBD1 (6 bases). Trimming left V 3 bases short and J 3 bases short, with 11 bases between. This CDR3 spans 14 amino acids. CDR1 and CDR2 from the germline V gene are KGHSH and LQKENI. CDR3 bases: TGTGCCAGCTCACCGAAAACAGGGTACACTGAAGCTTTCTTT. Its translation: CASSPKTGYTEAFF.

This clonotype was counted ten times or more. V usage is TRBV10-1 and J usage is TRBJ1-1; D possibly corresponds to TRBD1 (5 bases). This CDR3 is 15 amino acids long. The V gene lost 5 bases and the J gene lost 2 bases, with 15 bases spanning the gap. CDR1 and CDR2 (germline): WNHNN, SYGVQD (reference sequence). This CDR3 is CASSPEGQGNTEAFF. The CDR3 DNA sequence: TGCGCCAGCAGTCCCGAAGGGCAGGGAAACACTGAAGCTTTCTTT.

This clonotype was recorded at least ten times. V usage is TRBV7-9 and J usage is TRBJ2-3; TRBD2 might be the D (6 bases). CDR1 SEHNR and CDR2 FQNEAQ come from the germline V gene (reference sequence). The CDR3 spans 15 residues. V dropped 5 bases and J dropped 1 base, with 13 bases sitting between them. CDR3 sequence: CASSTTGLRTDTQYF. CDR3 sequence (DNA): TGTGCCAGCAGCACCACGGGACTCCGCACAGATACGCAGTATTTT. Combining the CDR3 with reference TRBV7-9 and TRBJ2-3 gives the whole variable domain DTGVSQNPRHKITKRGQNVTFRCDPISEHNRLYWYRQTLGQGPEFLTYFQNEAQLEKSRLLSDRFSAERPKGSFSTLEIQRTEQGDSAMYLCASSTTGLRTDTQYFGPGTRLTVL.

This clonotype came up many times. The chain uses TRBV12-3 or TRBV12-4 and TRBJ1-1, with D hard to call. The V and J ends lost 2 bases and 1 base respectively, with 5 bases between them. The CDR3 has 13 residues. Written as DNA, the CDR3 is TGTGCCAGCAGTTTATATAGGAACACTGAAGCTTTCTTT. Protein sequence: CASSLYRNTEAFF.

The chain recombines TRBV2 with TRBJ2-3; 11 bases are shared with TRBD2. The CDR3 has 17 amino acids. Germline V gives CDR1 SNHLY, CDR2 FYNNEI. The V and J ends lost 6 bases and 2 bases, in that order; junction bases with no gene match: 10. The CDR3 sequence: CASSAQLAGEYTDTQYF. CDR3 in DNA: TGTGCCAGCAGCGCTCAACTAGCGGGGGAATACACAGATACGCAGTATTTT.

This chain connects TRBV20-1 to TRBJ1-4; 7 bases align to TRBD1. CDR1 is DFQATT and CDR2 is SNEGSKA in the germline V gene (reference sequence). V shed 6 bases and J 8 bases; nucleotides not matched to a gene: 12. This CDR3 is built from 14 residues. CDR3 coding DNA: TGCAGTGCCCTGCGGGACAGCGAGTTAGAAAAACTGTTTTTT. Amino acid sequence: CSALRDSELEKLFF.

Only a few counts were recorded for this clonotype. The rearrangement links TRBV20-1 to TRBJ1-6; D might be TRBD1 (5 bases). Trimming removed 5 bases from V and 7 bases from J, with 12 bases in between. The CDR3 totals 13 residues. Germline values: CDR1 DFQATT, CDR2 SNEGSKA (reference sequence). Written as DNA, the CDR3 is TGCAGTGCTCAAACGGGGCGAAATTCACCCCTCCACTTT. Amino acids: CSAQTGRNSPLHF.

A few counts support this clonotype. J is TRBJ2-4 and V is TRBV11-2; D gene uncertain. The CDR3 totals 13 residues. The V end was cut by 5 bases, the J end by 5 bases, with 10 bases between. CDR1 is SGHAT, CDR2 FQNNGV, per germline. The CDR3 DNA reads as TGTGCCAGCAGCCCCTATGCTCAAAACATTCAGTACTTC. Translating it yields CASSPYAQNIQYF.

This clonotype has a count of ten or more. The V call is TRBV10-3, the J call TRBJ2-7; possible D gene TRBD1, 5 bases. The CDR3 runs 13 residues. Germline loops: CDR1 ENHRY, CDR2 SYGVKD. Trimming took 8 bases from V and 5 from J, leaving 16 bases between them. In nucleotides, the CDR3 is TGTGCCATCCGACTCAATTTAGGGGACGAGCAGTACTTC. Amino acid sequence: CAIRLNLGDEQYF.

This clonotype was counted only a few times. The chain carries TRBV5-1 and TRBJ2-3; D perhaps matches TRBD1 (6 bases). The CDR3 spans 15 residues. V lost 4 bases and J lost 5, with 17 bases in between. Per the germline V gene, CDR1 is SGHRS and CDR2 is YFSETQ. The CDR3 region is CASSPPRQTGDTQYF. The CDR3 DNA reads TGCGCCAGCAGCCCGCCCCGGCAGACAGGAGATACGCAGTATTTT.